The 7 T cell receptor beta chains below all came from one sample that was sequenced in a study of radiotherapy plus CTLA-4 blockade in lung cancer. Clones were read by immunoSEQ multiplex PCR, and TCRdb kept only the in-frame ones, dropping some. Counted here are tens of thousands of clones, about 70% occurring once; the ten biggest clones make up approximately 10%. Sequencing was performed on peripheral blood, taken from a patient treated with radiotherapy plus ipilimumab. These receptors were taken from a human donor with non-small cell lung cancer who had stable disease on radiotherapy plus ipilimumab.

This chain connects TRBV6-1 to TRBJ1-5; 7 bases agree with TRBD1. From germline, CDR1 is MNHNS and CDR2 SASEGT. The ends lost 3 bases at V and 5 bases at J; junction bases unmatched: 10. The CDR3 is made up of 16 amino acids. The CDR3 loop reads CASSELRGHTDQPQHF. CDR3 sequence (DNA): TGTGCCAGCAGTGAGTTGAGGGGGCATACTGATCAGCCCCAGCATTTT.

The table lists this clone with a few counts. This chain links TRBV6-1 with TRBJ1-2; D remains unclear. Germline CDR1 is MNHNS and CDR2 is SASEGT. Trimming took 5 bases from V and 4 from J, leaving 17 bases between them. The CDR3 length is 15 residues. The DNA for the CDR3 is TGTGCCAGCAGTCCTCCCAATTTTGTCGGCTATGGCTACACCTTC. It is translated as CASSPPNFVGYGYTF.

The rearrangement links TRBV7-9 to TRBJ2-1, with unresolved D. The V end lost 5 bases, the J end lost 3 bases, and 20 bases lay between the germline ends. Germline V gives CDR1 SEHNR, CDR2 FQNEAQ (reference sequence). The CDR3 is 17 residues long. The chain's CDR3 is CASSPARTERLYNEQFF. CDR3 DNA sequence: TGTGCCAGCAGCCCCGCCCGTACGGAGCGCCTCTACAATGAGCAGTTCTTC.

The V gene is TRBV19, the J gene TRBJ1-2; 10 bases align to TRBD1. The CDR3 is 12 amino acids. Trimming took 8 bases from V and 5 from J; bases not matched to a gene: 2. Germline V gene data show CDR1 as LNHDA and CDR2 as SQIVND (reference sequence). CDR3 sequence reads: CASGTGAYGYTF. The CDR3 nucleotides are TGTGCCAGTGGGACAGGGGCTTATGGCTACACCTTC.

This rearrangement joins TRBV5-4 to TRBJ1-5; TRBD1 matches 7 bases. CDR1 is SGHNT, CDR2 YYREEE, per germline (reference sequence). This CDR3 comprises 14 residues. V was pared by 3 bases and J by 6 bases, with 6 bases of the junction left unmatched. The CDR3 is CASSSGTDIQPQHF. The CDR3 DNA is TGTGCCAGCAGCTCCGGGACAGACATTCAGCCCCAGCATTTT.

This chain connects TRBV10-2 to TRBJ1-5; TRBD1 matches at 7 bases. This CDR3 contains 17 residues. The trim removed 3 bases at V and 6 bases at J, leaving 14 bases unmatched. Germline lookup yields CDR1 WSHSY and CDR2 SAAADI. CDR3 sequence reads: CASSEPRQGGSGQPQHF. Here the CDR3 DNA reads TGCGCCAGCAGTGAACCTCGACAGGGAGGTTCGGGTCAGCCCCAGCATTTT.

The rearrangement uses TRBV4-2 and TRBJ2-2; 7 bases are a match to TRBD2. Trimming removed 6 bases from V and 5 bases from J; junction bases left unmatched: 6. The CDR3 totals 14 residues. Germline CDR1 LGHNA, CDR2 YNFKEQ. CDR3 coding DNA: TGTGCCAGCAGGGAACCAGCGGGGACCGGGGAGCTGTTTTTT. Amino acid sequence: CASREPAGTGELFF.